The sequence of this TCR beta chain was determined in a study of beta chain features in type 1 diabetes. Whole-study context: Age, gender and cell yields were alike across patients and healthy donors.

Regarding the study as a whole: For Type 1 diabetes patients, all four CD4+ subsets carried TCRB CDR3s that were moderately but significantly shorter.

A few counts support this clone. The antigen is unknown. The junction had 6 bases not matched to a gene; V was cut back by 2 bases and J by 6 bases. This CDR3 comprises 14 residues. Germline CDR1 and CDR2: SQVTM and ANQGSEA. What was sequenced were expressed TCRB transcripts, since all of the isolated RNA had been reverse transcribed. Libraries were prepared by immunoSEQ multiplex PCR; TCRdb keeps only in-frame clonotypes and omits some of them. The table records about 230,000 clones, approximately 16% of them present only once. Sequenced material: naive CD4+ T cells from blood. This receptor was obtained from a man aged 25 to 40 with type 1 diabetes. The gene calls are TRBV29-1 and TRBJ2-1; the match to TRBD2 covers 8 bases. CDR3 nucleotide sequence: TGCAGCGTTGAAAGAAGACTAGCGATCAATGAGCAGTTCTTC. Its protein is CSVERRLAINEQFF.